This TCR beta chain is drawn from a study of T cells expressing NK-cell markers. Study observations and caveats: The study found dominant NKG2C+ clonotypes at about 1.0-7.0% of CD8+ T cells in 5 or 6 donors. Whether expanded NKG2C+ T cell clones were HCMV-specific remained unclear.

Each CDR3 protein gets one entry in TCRdb, which reprocessed the 5' RACE reads and gives no DNA. In total, the table holds approximately 420,000 distinct CDR3 sequences. CDR1 is DFQATT and CDR2 is SNEGSKA in the germline V gene (reference sequence). The CDR3 totals 14 residues. For this clonotype: The antigen remains unidentified.

The source is a woman between 45 and 65 years old in good health. Sequenced material: blood T cells: a sorted CD56 or NKG2C T cell subset, CD4+ or CD8+ T cells, or bulk PBMC T cells (not recorded which). This sequence joins TRBV20-1 and TRBJ2-1; TCRdb's D gene call, TRBD2, goes unchecked for lack of DNA. CDR3 sequence reads: CSASWEGLYNEQFF.